Presented here are 14 T cell receptor beta chains from one specimen sequenced in a study of shared clonotypes between healthy human individuals. TCRdb's table, derived via immunoSEQ multiplex PCR, lists solely in-frame clones and lacks some. The sample shows roughly 500,000 clones, 81% of them seen only once. What was sequenced was PBMCs. The receptor source for this set is a woman aged 40 to 50 in good health. Some clones in this sample may be carry-over from other donors' samples.

This chain links TRBV28 with TRBJ2-7; no definite D call. Germline V lookup: CDR1 MDHEN, CDR2 SYDVKM. The CDR3 is 11 residues long. V was pared by 6 bases and J by 3 bases, with 6 bases between. CDR3 in amino acids: CASRTGYEQYF. CDR3 coding DNA: TGTGCCAGCAGAACCGGCTACGAGCAGTACTTC.

The J gene is TRBJ2-7, the V gene TRBV4-3; D is uncertain. From germline, CDR1 is LGHNA and CDR2 YSLEER. The CDR3 has 13 amino acids. The germline V and J ends were trimmed by 2 bases and 9 bases, with 14 bases remaining between them. The CDR3 protein is CASSQSRADLQYF. The CDR3 coding sequence is TGCGCCAGCAGCCAATCCCGGGCCGACCTGCAGTACTTC.

This clone was counted at least ten times. The chain carries TRBV10-3 and TRBJ2-7; D gene ambiguous. This CDR3 spans 12 amino acids. Trimming removed 8 bases at V and 1 base at J, with 9 bases between. CDR1 ENHRY and CDR2 SYGVKD come from the germline V gene. CDR3 sequence (DNA): TGTGCCATCGATGGGGTTTCCTACGAGCAGTACTTC. Protein product: CAIDGVSYEQYF.

This clone was detected many times. This chain joins TRBV5-1 and TRBJ2-5; D not resolved. Germline lookup yields CDR1 SGHRS and CDR2 YFSETQ. The CDR3 spans 14 residues. Trimming removed 0 bases from V and 2 bases from J, with 8 bases in between. The CDR3 sequence: CASSLEQPQETQYF. CDR3 bases: TGCGCCAGCAGCTTGGAACAGCCTCAAGAGACCCAGTACTTC. The variable domain in full, with the rest retrieved from reference TRBV5-1 and TRBJ2-5, is KAGVTQTPRYLIKTRGQQVTLSCSPISGHRSVSWYQQTPGQGLQFLFEYFSETQRNKGNFPGRFSGRQFSNSRSEMNVSTLELGDSALYLCASSLEQPQETQYFGPGTRLLVL.

With respect to this clone: A read error is likely here: a far larger clone is one base away. The CDR3 ends on some other residue instead of the conserved phenylalanine or tryptophan, so this is likely a read error. The gene calls are TRBV7-2 and TRBJ2-7; TRBD1 might be the D (6 bases). The CDR3 runs to 12 residues. CDR1 and CDR2 (germline): SGHTA, FQGNSA. The germline V and J ends were trimmed by 5 bases and 3 bases, with 8 bases remaining between them. The CDR3: CASSLQGYEQYL. The DNA for the CDR3 is TGTGCCAGCAGCCTACAGGGCTACGAGCAGTACTTA.

This clone appeared a single time. This probably arose from a read error, given a far larger clone one base away. The chain links TRBV7-9 to TRBJ2-5; TRBD2 might be the D (5 bases). CDR1 is SEHNR, CDR2 FQNEAQ, per germline (reference sequence). The CDR3 is 13 residues long. As DNA, the CDR3 is TGTGCCAGCAGCCGCAACGGGTGGGAGACCCAGCACTTC. It encodes CASSRNGWETQHF. Drawing the rest from reference TRBV7-9 and TRBJ2-5, the complete variable domain is DTGVSQNPRHKITKRGQNVTFRCDPISEHNRLYWYRQTLGQGPEFLTYFQNEAQLEKSRLLSDRFSAERPKGSFSTLEIQRTEQGDSAMYLCASSRNGWETQHFGPGTRLLVL.

This rearrangement joins TRBV18 to TRBJ2-1; D is uncertain. The ends were cut back, 1 base at V and 0 bases at J, with 10 bases in the middle. This CDR3 contains 16 residues. Germline loops: CDR1 KGHSH, CDR2 LQKENI. For the CDR3, the DNA is TGTGCCAGCTCACCACTGACACTCAGCTCCTACAATGAGCAGTTCTTC. Translated: CASSPLTLSSYNEQFF.

V and J are TRBV27 and TRBJ2-3; D is uncertain. V gave up 3 bases and J gave up 7 bases, with 14 bases separating them. Looked up from germline, CDR1 is MNHEY and CDR2 is SMNVEV (reference sequence). The CDR3 runs 14 residues. CDR3 protein: CASSFRESRNTQYF. The CDR3 DNA reads TGTGCCAGCAGTTTCCGAGAGTCGAGGAATACGCAGTATTTT.

A note on this clone: A far larger clone is only one base removed, so a read error is likely. This CDR3 is also generated by other DNA sequences in the sample. The genes are TRBV7-9 and TRBJ1-2; no firm D call. Germline CDR1 SEHNR, CDR2 FQNEAQ (reference sequence). CDR3 length: 14 residues. The CDR3 DNA is TGTGCCAGCAGCTTAGCAGCCTCTAACTACGGCTACACCTTC. Translated: CASSLAASNYGYTF.

A remark on this clone: Given a far larger clone just one base away, this is likely a sequencing read error. This chain joins TRBV5-1 and TRBJ2-7; D perhaps matches TRBD1 (7 bases). The V end was cut by 4 bases, the J end by 3 bases, with 17 bases between. This CDR3 has 15 amino acids. The germline V gene encodes CDR1 SGHRS and CDR2 YFSETQ. CDR3 in amino acids: CASSGGTVQVYEQYF. DNA of the CDR3: TGCGCCAGCAGCGGGGGGACAGTGCAGGTCTACGAGCAGTACTTC.

For this clone: This likely reflects a read error, since a far larger clone is one base away. The CDR3 nucleotides are TGCAGCGCTCGGGATCTAGGCGGAAAACTGTTTTTT. It yields the protein CSARDLGGKLFF. This chain joins TRBV29-1 and TRBJ1-4; D gene uncertain. Deletions cut 7 bases from V and 10 bases from J, with 16 bases between. CDR1 is SQVTM and CDR2 is ANQGSEA in the germline V gene. The CDR3 is 12 residues long.

This clone was counted a few times. The chain recombines TRBV7-2 with TRBJ2-5, with TRBD2 identical over 7 bases. CDR3 length: 14 amino acids. With V trimmed by 5 bases and J by 5 bases, 8 bases remained unmatched. The germline CDR1 and CDR2 sequences are SGHTA and FQGNSA. Here the CDR3 DNA reads TGTGCCAGCAGCCCGTTGGGCGGGAGTGAGACCCAGTACTTC. The encoded protein is CASSPLGGSETQYF.

V usage is TRBV7-7 and J usage is TRBJ2-5, with unresolved D. The CDR3 runs to 9 residues. CDR1 is SSHAT, CDR2 FNYEAQ, per germline (reference sequence). CDR3 amino acids: CATGQTQYF. DNA for the CDR3: TGTGCTACCGGACAGACCCAGTACTTC.

The chain couples TRBV5-1 to TRBJ2-3; 11 bases are shared with TRBD1. This CDR3 spans 17 amino acids. The V segment lost 3 bases and the J segment 1 base; nucleotides outside the gene matches: 7. The germline V gene has CDR1 SGHRS and CDR2 YFSETQ. The CDR3 DNA follows: TGCGCCAGCAGCTCGACCGGACAGGGGGCGGGCACAGATACGCAGTATTTT. This encodes CASSSTGQGAGTDTQYF. The entire variable domain, with the rest obtained from reference TRBV5-1 and TRBJ2-3, is as follows: KAGVTQTPRYLIKTRGQQVTLSCSPISGHRSVSWYQQTPGQGLQFLFEYFSETQRNKGNFPGRFSGRQFSNSRSEMNVSTLELGDSALYLCASSSTGQGAGTDTQYFGPGTRLTVL.